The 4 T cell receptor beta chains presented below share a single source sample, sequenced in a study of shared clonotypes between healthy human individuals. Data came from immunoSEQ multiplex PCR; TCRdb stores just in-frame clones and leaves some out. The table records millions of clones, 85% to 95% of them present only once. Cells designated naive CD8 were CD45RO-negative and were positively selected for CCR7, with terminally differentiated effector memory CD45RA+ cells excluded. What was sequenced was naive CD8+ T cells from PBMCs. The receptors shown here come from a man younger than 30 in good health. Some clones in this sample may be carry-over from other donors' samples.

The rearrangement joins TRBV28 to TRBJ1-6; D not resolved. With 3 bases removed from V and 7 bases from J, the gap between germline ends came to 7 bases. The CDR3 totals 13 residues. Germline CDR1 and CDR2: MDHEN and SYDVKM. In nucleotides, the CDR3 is TGTGCCAGCAGTTTGACGGCAAATTCACCCCTCCACTTT. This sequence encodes CASSLTANSPLHF.

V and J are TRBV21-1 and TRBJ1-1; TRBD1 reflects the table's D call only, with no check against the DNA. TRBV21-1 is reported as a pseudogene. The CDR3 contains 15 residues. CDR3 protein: CASSKANRTNTEAFF. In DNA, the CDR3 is TGTGCCAGCAGCAAAGCGAACAGGACGAACACTGAAGCTTTCTTT.

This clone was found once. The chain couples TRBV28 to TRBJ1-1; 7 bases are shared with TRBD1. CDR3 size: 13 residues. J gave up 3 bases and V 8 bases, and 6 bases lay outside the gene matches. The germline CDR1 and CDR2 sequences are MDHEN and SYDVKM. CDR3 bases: TGTGCCAGCGGCCAGAGGGGGCACACTGAAGCTTTCTTT. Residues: CASGQRGHTEAFF. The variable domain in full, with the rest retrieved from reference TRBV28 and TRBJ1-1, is DVKVTQSSRYLVKRTGEKVFLECVQDMDHENMFWYRQDPGLGLRLIYFSYDVKMKEKGDIPEGYSVSREKKERFSLILESASTNQTSMYLCASGQRGHTEAFFGQGTRLTVV.

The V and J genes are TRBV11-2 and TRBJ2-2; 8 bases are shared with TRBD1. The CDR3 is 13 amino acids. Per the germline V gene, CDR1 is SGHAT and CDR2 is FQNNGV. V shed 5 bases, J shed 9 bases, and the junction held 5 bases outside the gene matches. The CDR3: CASSPRTGWELFF. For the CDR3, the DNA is TGTGCCAGCAGCCCCAGGACAGGGTGGGAGCTGTTTTTT.